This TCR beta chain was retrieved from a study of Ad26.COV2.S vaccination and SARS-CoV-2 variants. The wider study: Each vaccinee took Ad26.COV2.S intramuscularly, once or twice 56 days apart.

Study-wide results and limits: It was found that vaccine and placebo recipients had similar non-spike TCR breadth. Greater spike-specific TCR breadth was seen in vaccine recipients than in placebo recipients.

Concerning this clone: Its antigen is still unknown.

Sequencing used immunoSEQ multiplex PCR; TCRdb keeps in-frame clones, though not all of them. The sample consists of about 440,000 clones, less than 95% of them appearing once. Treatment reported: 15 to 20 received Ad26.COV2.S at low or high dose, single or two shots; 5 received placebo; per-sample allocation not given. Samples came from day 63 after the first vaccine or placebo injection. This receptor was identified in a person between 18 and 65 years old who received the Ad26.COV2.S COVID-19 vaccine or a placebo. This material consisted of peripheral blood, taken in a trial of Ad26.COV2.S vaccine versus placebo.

CDR3 residues: CASSLGPGVGAFF. The CDR3 DNA sequence: TGTGCCAGCAGCTTGGGGCCGGGGGTCGGAGCTTTCTTT. The rearrangement uses TRBV5-5 and TRBJ1-1; perhaps TRBD1 as D (5 bases). With 0 bases removed from V and 10 bases from J, the gap between germline ends came to 13 bases. This CDR3 has 13 residues. Germline lookup yields CDR1 SGHKS and CDR2 YYEKEE (reference sequence). The full variable domain, completed using reference TRBV5-5 and TRBJ1-1, is DAGVTQSPTHLIKTRGQQVTLRCSPISGHKSVSWYQQVLGQGPQFIFQYYEKEERGRGNFPDRFSARQFPNYSSELNVNALLLGDSALYLCASSLGPGVGAFFGQGTRLTVV.